Below are 27 T cell receptor beta chains sequenced from a single sample in a study of Ad26.COV2.S vaccination and SARS-CoV-2 variants. Method: immunoSEQ multiplex PCR; TCRdb's copy keeps in-frame clones and lacks some. The sample comprises fewer than 500,000 clones, approximately 89% of which are singletons, and about 2.4% rests with the top ten. This sample's treatment: some 19 received Ad26.COV2.S at low or high dose, single or two shots; several received placebo; per-sample allocation not given. Day 63 following the first vaccine or placebo injection was when the samples were taken. This sample comprised peripheral blood, obtained in a trial of Ad26.COV2.S vaccine versus placebo. These receptors came from a person aged 18-65 years who received the Ad26.COV2.S COVID-19 vaccine or a placebo.

V is TRBV11-1 and J is TRBJ2-3; 7 bases align to TRBD2. The CDR3 is 16 amino acids. J lost 4 bases, V lost 2 bases, and 9 bases had no gene match. Germline values: CDR1 SGHAT, CDR2 FQDESV (reference sequence). This CDR3 reads CASSLTIAGYSDTQYF. The CDR3 DNA is TGTGCCAGCAGCTTAACAATAGCGGGCTATTCAGATACGCAGTATTTT.

This chain links TRBV7-3 with TRBJ2-6; 10 bases agree with TRBD2. The CDR3 is 21 amino acids. Germline lookup yields CDR1 SGHTA and CDR2 FQGTGA. V shed 4 bases and J 2 bases; nucleotides not matched to a gene: 17. CDR3 loop: CASSSKAPQREGLTGANVLTF. The CDR3, as DNA: TGTGCCAGCAGCTCCAAAGCCCCCCAGCGGGAGGGTCTAACTGGGGCCAACGTCCTGACTTTC.

The CDR3 DNA reads TGTGCCAGCATTTTCAGAGGGTGGGGCGCCTACGAGCAGTACTTC. This sequence encodes CASIFRGWGAYEQYF. V and J are TRBV6-5 and TRBJ2-7; the D call may be TRBD1 or TRBD2 (5 bases each). The germline V and J ends were trimmed by 7 bases and 2 bases, with 18 bases remaining between them. CDR1 and CDR2 (germline): MNHEY, SVGAGI. This CDR3 has 15 amino acids.

V gene TRBV7-8 combines with J gene TRBJ2-7, with D tentatively TRBD2 (5 bases). V was trimmed by 5 bases and J by 6 bases, leaving 20 bases between them. The CDR3 extends over 15 amino acids. Germline loops: CDR1 SGHVS, CDR2 FQNEAQ. CDR3 residues: CASSSPLEMYTEQYF. The CDR3 DNA reads as TGTGCCAGCAGCAGCCCACTAGAAATGTACACCGAGCAGTACTTC.

The V and J genes are TRBV6-5 and TRBJ1-1; no reliable D call. There are 14 residues in the CDR3. CDR1 and CDR2 from the germline V gene are MNHEY and SVGAGI. The V end was cut by 4 bases, the J end by 1 base, with 10 bases between. The CDR3 loop reads CASSLMAANTEAFF. The CDR3 coding sequence is TGTGCCAGCAGTTTAATGGCGGCGAACACTGAAGCTTTCTTT.

This clone was recorded once. The chain combines TRBV10-2 with TRBJ1-5, with 9 bases that match TRBD1. V dropped 8 bases and J dropped 6; count of bases not matched to a gene: 8. This CDR3 comprises 14 residues. Germline V gene sequence: CDR1 WSHSY, CDR2 SAAADI. The CDR3 DNA sequence: TGCGCCAGCGGACGGGGACAGGGAGGTCAGCCCCAGCATTTT. Translation gives CASGRGQGGQPQHF.

The chain employs TRBV18 and TRBJ2-3; D may be TRBD1 or TRBD2 (5 bases each). Trimming cost V 2 bases and J 2 bases, with 11 bases left between them. This CDR3 is 15 amino acids long. The germline CDR1 and CDR2 sequences are KGHSH and LQKENI. This CDR3 reads CASSPIGTYTDTQYF. In DNA form, the CDR3 reads TGTGCCAGCTCACCAATCGGGACCTACACAGATACGCAGTATTTT.

V and J are TRBV23-1 and TRBJ1-6, with TRBD1 matching over 7 bases. TRBV23-1 qualifies as an ORF whose function is uncertain. Trimming at V came to 0 bases and at J to 0 bases, leaving 11 bases not matched to a gene. CDR3 length: 20 residues. CDR3 loop: CASSQSRSPGQSSYNSPLHF. CDR3 bases: TGCGCCAGCAGTCAATCCCGATCTCCGGGACAGAGCTCCTATAATTCACCCCTCCACTTT.

The J gene is TRBJ1-4, the V gene TRBV2; D not resolved. Trimming removed 6 bases at V and 0 bases at J, with 8 bases between. CDR3 size: 14 residues. Germline V gene lookup returns CDR1 SNHLY and CDR2 FYNNEI. CDR3 in amino acids: CASSYGPTNEKLFF. The CDR3 nucleotides are TGTGCCAGCAGCTATGGACCAACTAATGAAAAACTGTTTTTT.

The chain couples TRBV4-2 to TRBJ1-6; D ambiguous. This CDR3 region has 13 residues. Germline lookup yields CDR1 LGHNA and CDR2 YNFKEQ. The germline V and J ends were trimmed by 0 bases and 3 bases, with 0 bases remaining between them. The DNA for the CDR3 is TGTGCCAGCAGCCAAGACTATAATTCACCCCTCCACTTT. Its translation: CASSQDYNSPLHF.

The rearrangement uses TRBV7-2 and TRBJ1-4; D remains unclear. CDR3 size: 16 residues. V was trimmed by 3 bases and J by 0 bases, leaving 11 bases between them. Germline loops: CDR1 SGHTA, CDR2 FQGNSA. The CDR3 nucleotides are TGTGCCAGCAGCTTTTACAGTGATGCAACTAATGAAAAACTGTTTTTT. This codes for CASSFYSDATNEKLFF. The full variable domain, in which reference TRBV7-2 and TRBJ1-4 provide the parts outside the CDR3, is GAGVSQSPSNKVTEKGKDVELRCDPISGHTALYWYRQSLGQGLEFLIYFQGNSAPDKSGLPSDRFSAERTGGSVSTLTIQRTQQEDSAVYLCASSFYSDATNEKLFFGSGTQLSVL.

The DNA of the CDR3 is TGTGCCAGCAGCGTAGGGGCGGATCCTAACACCGGGGAGCTGTTTTTT. Its translation: CASSVGADPNTGELFF. The chain joins TRBV9 to TRBJ2-2; D gene uncertain. Trimming removed 0 bases from V and 2 bases from J, with 11 bases in between. The CDR3 totals 16 residues. CDR1 and CDR2 (germline): SGDLS, YYNGEE.

The chain carries TRBV13 and TRBJ2-2, with TRBD2 matching 10 bases. Germline CDR1 PRHDT, CDR2 FYEKMQ (reference sequence). Unmatched junction bases numbered 6, after V lost 5 bases and J lost 0 bases. The CDR3 sequence is 17 residues long. CDR3 nucleotide sequence: TGTGCCAGCAGCGAGCGGGGGGGACAGTCGAACACCGGGGAGCTGTTTTTT. It translates to CASSERGGQSNTGELFF.

This chain joins TRBV12-3 or TRBV12-4 and TRBJ1-6; D gene ambiguous. CDR3 size: 12 residues. Trimming removed 6 bases from V and 8 bases from J, with 8 bases in between. For the CDR3, the DNA is TGTGCCAGCAGCTCCTCGTATTCACCCCTCCACTTT. Its protein is CASSSSYSPLHF.

This chain links TRBV5-4 with TRBJ1-1; D ambiguous. Germline assignment: CDR1 SGHNT and CDR2 YYREEE (reference sequence). Trimming cost V 4 bases and J 4 bases, with 11 bases left between them. CDR3 length equals 13 residues. The CDR3 reads CASSKGWGTEAFF. In DNA form, the CDR3 reads TGTGCCAGCAGCAAAGGGTGGGGCACTGAAGCTTTCTTT. The whole variable domain, remainder taken from reference TRBV5-4 and TRBJ1-1, is ETGVTQSPTHLIKTRGQQVTLRCSSQSGHNTVSWYQQALGQGPQFIFQYYREEENGRGNFPPRFSGLQFPNYSSELNVNALELDDSALYLCASSKGWGTEAFFGQGTRLTVV.

The gene calls are TRBV3-1 (or the pseudogene TRBV3-2) and TRBJ2-7, with 8 bases identical to TRBD2. This CDR3 is built from 19 residues. Germline CDR1 and CDR2: LGHDT and YNNKEL (reference sequence). V gave up 5 bases and J gave up 2 bases; unmatched junction bases: 20. As DNA, the CDR3 is TGTGCCAGCAGCTCAGGGGTGGCTAGCGGGCCCAACCCCACCTACGAGCAGTACGTC. Translated, it gives CASSSGVASGPNPTYEQYV.

The chain carries TRBV20-1 and TRBJ2-3; the D is unclear. The V and J ends lost 4 bases and 3 bases respectively, with 5 bases between them. The germline V gene has CDR1 DFQATT and CDR2 SNEGSKA (reference sequence). The CDR3 totals 11 residues. The CDR3 coding sequence is TGCAGTGCTAAGACGACAGATACGCAGTATTTT. It translates to CSAKTTDTQYF.

The rearrangement joins TRBV21-1 to TRBJ2-5. TRBV21-1 corresponds to a pseudogene. This CDR3 comprises 15 residues. The CDR3 loop reads CASSTGAGAPETQYF. For the CDR3, the DNA is TGTGCCAGCAGCACCGGCGCCGGGGCCCCAGAGACCCAGTACTTC.

The J gene is TRBJ1-2, the V gene TRBV3-1 (or the pseudogene TRBV3-2), with D possibly matching TRBD1 (5 bases). Germline lookup yields CDR1 LGHDT and CDR2 YNNKEL (reference sequence). V dropped 0 bases and J dropped 12 bases, with 17 bases sitting between them. CDR3 size: 14 residues. This CDR3 reads CASSQDTRGLLHTF. DNA for the CDR3: TGTGCCAGCAGCCAAGATACGAGGGGCCTCCTCCACACCTTC.

The sample holds a few counts of this clone. This rearrangement joins TRBV10-3 to TRBJ1-1, with a weak D call TRBD1 (5 bases). The germline V gene has CDR1 ENHRY and CDR2 SYGVKD. CDR3 size: 13 residues. V lost 9 bases, J lost 5 bases, and 16 bases lay in between. CDR3 in DNA: TGTGCCATAAGACAGTGGGGGGGAACTGAAGCTTTCTTT. It specifies CAIRQWGGTEAFF.

In its sample, this clone was seen once. This chain uses TRBV5-4 with TRBJ2-2, with D possibly TRBD2 on 8 matching bases. This CDR3 contains 18 residues. Germline assignment: CDR1 SGHNT and CDR2 YYREEE (reference sequence). Trimming removed 4 bases at V and 4 bases at J, with 23 bases between. The CDR3 loop is CASSQGGAGGQVTGELFF. The CDR3 nucleotides read TGTGCCAGCAGCCAGGGGGGGGCGGGAGGCCAAGTCACCGGGGAGCTGTTTTTT.

The genes are TRBV4-2 and TRBJ2-2; TRBD2 agrees at 14 bases. The germline CDR1 and CDR2 sequences are LGHNA and YNFKEQ. With V trimmed by 0 bases and J by 4 bases, 1 base remained unmatched. The CDR3 is 17 amino acids. The CDR3 sequence: CASSQEGLAGATGELFF. For the CDR3, the DNA is TGTGCCAGCAGCCAAGAGGGACTAGCGGGGGCCACCGGGGAGCTGTTTTTT.

In its sample, this clone was seen a few times. The chain is built from TRBV11-1 and TRBJ1-6; D not resolved. The CDR3 is 12 amino acids. Per the germline V gene, CDR1 is SGHAT and CDR2 is FQDESV (reference sequence). Trimming removed 2 bases from V and 7 bases from J, with 3 bases in between. The DNA of the CDR3 is TGTGCCAGCAGCTTAAGGAATTCACCCCTCCACTTT. Translation: CASSLRNSPLHF.

This chain uses TRBV15 with TRBJ1-2; D possibly corresponds to TRBD1 (5 bases). The CDR3 runs 16 residues. Germline values: CDR1 LNHNV, CDR2 YYDKDF (reference sequence). Deletions cut 0 bases from V and 6 bases from J, with 17 bases between. CDR3 residues: CATSRDRGQGFDGYTF. CDR3 DNA: TGTGCCACCAGCAGAGATCGAGGTCAGGGTTTCGATGGCTACACCTTC.

The J gene is TRBJ1-3, the V gene TRBV7-2; the D gene is possibly TRBD1 (5 bases). The CDR3 contains 16 residues. Trimming removed 2 bases from V and 2 bases from J, with 13 bases in between. The germline V gene has CDR1 SGHTA and CDR2 FQGNSA. The CDR3 loop is CASSLRGGTTGNTIYF. The CDR3 region has the DNA TGTGCCAGCAGCTTAAGGGGCGGGACCACTGGAAACACCATATATTTT.

V usage is TRBV7-8 and J usage is TRBJ2-1, with a weak D call TRBD2 (6 bases). The CDR3 extends over 15 amino acids. V lost 4 bases and J 12 bases, leaving 22 bases between the germline ends. The germline gives CDR1 SGHVS, CDR2 FQNEAQ. CDR3 sequence reads: CASSWSGADPQGQFF. CDR3 DNA: TGTGCCAGCAGCTGGTCGGGAGCAGACCCTCAGGGGCAGTTCTTC.

V and J are TRBV27 and TRBJ1-5; 8 nucleotides agree with TRBD1. This CDR3 comprises 16 residues. V shed 0 bases and J 9 bases; nucleotides not matched to a gene: 10. The V gene's germline CDR1 is MNHEY and CDR2 SMNVEV (reference sequence). DNA for the CDR3: TGTGCCAGCAGTTTATCGGCAGGGGGCGACTTTTGGCCCCAGCATTTT. Protein product: CASSLSAGGDFWPQHF.